This T cell receptor beta chain was captured by sequencing in a study of beta chain features in type 1 diabetes listed by TCRdb under 2018. Regarding the complete study: No differences in mean age, gender distribution, total cell number or subset yield were found between patients and healthy donors. A total of roughly 100 million sorted cells were examined across all samples, and the number of cells per subset was strongly correlated with RNA yield. In the study, recently diagnosed type 1 diabetes patients and matched healthy donors were compared on the TCRB repertoires of their sorted circulating CD4+ T cell subsets. Regulatory and stem cell-like memory subsets were obtained from only 8 patients and about eight healthy donors, while naive and central memory subsets were obtained from all 28 donors.

Each donor gave one peripheral blood draw, averaging about 120 mL, which was collected into heparinised tubes. A BD FACSAria II and a panel including CD45RO, CCR7, CD25, CD127, CD95 and CD27 were used to sort naive, central memory, regulatory and stem cell-like memory CD4+ T cells. A purity above 98% was achieved for all sorted populations. PBMCs were separated immediately by Lymphoprep density gradient centrifugation and were stained directly, without being cultured. So that batch effects would be minimized, each experiment stained and sorted samples in pairs, pairing one healthy donor with one patient. From the cysteine through the phenylalanine, the CDR3 covers 15 amino acids. The CDR3 DNA has 45 bases and is translated from base 1. From the germline V gene, CDR1 is SGHTA and CDR2 is FQGTGA. General findings and caveats noted by the study authors: PCR may preferentially amplify shorter templates, but because patient and control samples were amplified and corrected together, any resulting skew would affect both groups equally. Naive, central memory and regulatory TCRB repertoires appeared to be more similar among patients than among healthy donors. A moderate but significant shortening of TCRB CDR3 length was observed in type 1 diabetes patients in all four CD4+ subsets. Fewer insertions and more nucleotide deletions at VDJ recombination sites were observed in patients with type 1 diabetes, implying thymic rearrangement abnormalities. Because cDNA was sequenced instead of genomic DNA, activated cells with high expression could be over-represented, although the groups did not differ in activation or CD3 levels. HLA sub-analyses involved small numbers of individuals, so any influence of HLA type on TCRB rearrangement remained unresolved.

The entire isolated RNA was reverse transcribed using the High Capacity cDNA Reverse Transcription Kit, and thus expressed TCRB transcripts were sequenced. Deep immunoSEQ sequencing was applied to naive, central memory and regulatory T cell samples, giving an average of approximately 4 million total reads per sample. Sorted cells were lysed in RLT buffer, and RNA was extracted using DNase-treated RNeasy Micro or Mini kits according to cell number. Each cell subset was processed on its own to prevent cross-contamination, while patient and healthy donor samples were processed together. Using the immunoSEQ multiplex PCR, TCRB sequences were amplified from cDNA into 87-bp fragments spanning the CDR3 region. Amplicons were sequenced on the Illumina HiSeq platform. The original methods were these. Synthetic template baselines were used to correct PCR bias computationally, reads within Hamming distance 2 were collapsed, and singletons that could not be merged were discarded. Reads were aligned against IMGT to assign V, D and J genes, CDR3 length and insertions or deletions at six rearrangement sites. Within each subset, clonotype counts were normalized to sorted cell number, after which true diversity and Gini coefficients were computed with the tcR R package. Repertoire sharing was quantified using the overlap coefficient calculated on TCRB nucleotide sequences. TCRdb's version of the immuneACCESS table is confined to in-frame rearrangements and falls short of the full clone set. An unresolved V gene accounts for under half of the shortfall where checked; the remainder is of unknown origin. For V, J and clone size, that table is used; D and trimming come from the DNA. The sample has tens of thousands of clones on record, 52% of them singletons. The top ten constitute 2% to 3% of the sample.

A note on this clone: It has no known antigen specificity. No much larger clonotype is one base removed from it; base qualities were not supplied.

The receptor chain draws on TRBV7-3 and TRBJ2-5; TRBD2 matches 10 bases in the middle. The tail of the sequence fits TRBJ2-7 better, so the J call may be wrong. The origin of this receptor is a woman aged 40-49 years with type 1 diabetes. The sample comprised Tregs from blood. In the paper's terms, the cell subset or site label means: regulatory CD4+ T cells. The encoded CDR3 is CASSLASGSAYEQYF. The bases are TGTGCCAGCAGCTTGGCTAGCGGGAGCGCCTACGAGCAGTACTTC.